These 10 T cell receptor beta chains share one sample of origin, sequenced in a study of blood T cells in healthy people across ages. A sample-barcoded 5' primer and a J-beta primer mix were used in a second PCR of roughly 7 to 12 cycles. TCRdb recomputed calls from the 5' RACE reads with MiXCR, one row per CDR3 protein. The data show 1.5 million or so distinct CDR3 sequences, with approximately 43% seen just once and 4% held by the top ten. Specimen: blood. Receptor source: a young woman in good health.

The table lists this clonotype with a few counts. V gene TRBV20-1 combines with J gene TRBJ2-7; 9 bases are shared with TRBD1. The CDR3 runs to 14 residues. CDR1 and CDR2 (germline): DFQATT, SNEGSKA (reference sequence). With V trimmed by 6 bases and J by 2 bases, 8 bases remained unmatched. The CDR3 DNA follows: TGCAGTGCCCCCCCGGGACAGGGCACCTACGAGCAGTACTTC. Its protein product is CSAPPGQGTYEQYF.

This clonotype was seen a handful of times. The chain has TRBV20-1 and TRBJ1-6, with 8 bases fitting TRBD1. Germline V gene sequence: CDR1 DFQATT, CDR2 SNEGSKA (reference sequence). J lost 9 bases, V lost 1 base, and 14 bases had no gene match. This CDR3 is built from 17 residues. CDR3 sequence (DNA): TGCAGTGCTAGAGGTGGACAGGGTTTTGATATAGGTTCACCCCTCCACTTT. Translating it yields CSARGGQGFDIGSPLHF.

This chain joins TRBV5-6 and TRBJ2-7, with 9 positions matching TRBD1. This CDR3 has 15 amino acids. J lost 4 bases, V lost 3 bases, and 8 bases had no gene match. CDR1 SGHDT and CDR2 YYEEEE come from the germline V gene. CDR3 residues: CASSWITGGEYEQYF. CDR3 nucleotides: TGTGCCAGCAGCTGGATAACAGGGGGCGAGTACGAGCAGTACTTC.

The chain carries TRBV5-5 and TRBJ1-1; D ambiguous. The germline V and J ends were trimmed by 3 bases and 0 bases, with 9 bases remaining between them. The germline V gene encodes CDR1 SGHKS and CDR2 YYEKEE (reference sequence). The CDR3 is 14 residues long. The CDR3 sequence is CASSWSQMNTEAFF. CDR3 in DNA: TGTGCCAGCAGCTGGAGCCAAATGAACACTGAAGCTTTCTTT.

This clonotype was seen a few times. V is TRBV7-2 and J is TRBJ2-3, with D hard to call. Germline V lookup: CDR1 SGHTA, CDR2 FQGNSA. The length of the CDR3 is 17 residues. The V end was cut by 1 base, the J end by 2 bases, with 16 bases between. CDR3 coding DNA: TGTGCCAGCAGCTTAGGGGTTTCGGTAGTGAACACAGATACGCAGTATTTT. Its translation: CASSLGVSVVNTDTQYF.

This clonotype was counted only a few times. The chain combines TRBV4-1 with TRBJ1-2; the match to TRBD1 covers 7 bases. Germline CDR1 reads MGHRA; CDR2 reads YSYEKL. With 10 bases clipped from V and 4 bases from J, the junction kept 12 bases outside the gene matches. The CDR3 consists of 14 residues. The CDR3 protein is CANPGEGAPYGYTF. CDR3 bases: TGCGCCAACCCTGGAGAGGGGGCCCCCTATGGCTACACCTTC.

The rearrangement uses TRBV7-9 and TRBJ1-6; D possibly corresponds to TRBD1 (5 bases). The V gene lost 4 bases and the J gene lost 6 bases, with 16 bases spanning the gap. Germline V lookup: CDR1 SEHNR, CDR2 FQNEAQ (reference sequence). The CDR3 extends over 16 amino acids. The CDR3 sequence: CASSSTTGAANSPLHF. CDR3 sequence (DNA): TGTGCCAGCAGCTCCACGACCGGGGCAGCTAATTCACCCCTCCACTTT.

The rearrangement joins TRBV2 to TRBJ2-1; D remains ambiguous. Germline CDR1 SNHLY, CDR2 FYNNEI. The V gene lost 7 bases and the J gene lost 9 bases, with 13 bases spanning the gap. The CDR3 is made up of 12 amino acids. The CDR3 DNA reads TGTGCCAGCAACCAGGCCCTTGGTGAGCAGTTCTTC. Protein product: CASNQALGEQFF.

A remark on this clonotype: A junction boundary mismatches the germline segment, possibly from a read error. This sequence joins TRBV6-1 and TRBJ1-2; D unresolved. The CDR3 sequence is 14 residues long. Germline CDR1 is MNHNS and CDR2 is SASEGT. CDR3: CVSSEIPGGYGYTF. CDR3 coding DNA: TGTGTCAGCAGTGAAATCCCGGGAGGCTATGGCTACACCTTC.

The chain employs TRBV18 and TRBJ2-3; TRBD1 might be the D (5 bases). Deletions cut 8 bases from V and 2 bases from J, with 17 bases between. CDR1 KGHSH and CDR2 LQKENI come from the germline V gene. The CDR3 contains 15 residues. CDR3 DNA sequence: TGTGCCAGCCAGAACATTCCTGGGGCCACAGATACGCAGTATTTT. Protein: CASQNIPGATDTQYF.